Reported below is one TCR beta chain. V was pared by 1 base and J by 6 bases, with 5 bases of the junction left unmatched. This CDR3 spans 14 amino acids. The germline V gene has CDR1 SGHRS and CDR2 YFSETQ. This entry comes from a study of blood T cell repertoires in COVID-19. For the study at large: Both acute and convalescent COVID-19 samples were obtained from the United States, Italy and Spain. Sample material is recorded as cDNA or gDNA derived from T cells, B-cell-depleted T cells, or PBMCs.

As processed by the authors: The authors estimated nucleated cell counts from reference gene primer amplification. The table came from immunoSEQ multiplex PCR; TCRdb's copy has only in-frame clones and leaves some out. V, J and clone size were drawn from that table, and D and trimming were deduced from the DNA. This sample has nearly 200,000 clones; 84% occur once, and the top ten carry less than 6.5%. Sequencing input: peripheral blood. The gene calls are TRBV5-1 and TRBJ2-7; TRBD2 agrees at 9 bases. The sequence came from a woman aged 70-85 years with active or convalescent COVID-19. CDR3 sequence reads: CASSLLAGTSEQYF. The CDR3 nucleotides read TGCGCCAGCAGCTTGCTAGCGGGGACTTCCGAGCAGTACTTC.